This T cell receptor (beta chain) was observed in a study of long-term antiretroviral therapy in people with HIV. The immunoSEQ assay was v3.0, run at survey level. Roughly 35,000-50,000 T-cell genomes per sample were the sequencing target. Clones were read by immunoSEQ multiplex PCR, and TCRdb kept only the in-frame ones, dropping some. This sample has 30,000 to 40,000 clones, with roughly 80% found just once. Specimens held about 0.9-11 million cryopreserved PBMC prior to DNA extraction. Comments on this clone: What it recognizes is unknown.

Study-level points and caveats: Dating from about 2004 to 2017, the blood was possibly obtained under older ART regimens.

V gave up 3 bases and J gave up 2 bases, with 14 bases separating them. The CDR3 runs 15 residues. CDR1 and CDR2 (germline): SGHVS, FQNEAQ. The chain employs TRBV7-8 and TRBJ2-7; no clear D gene. Sequencing used unsorted PBMCs, obtained 1 year after starting antiretroviral therapy. The source of this sequence is a man aged 18-30 years with HIV. This CDR3 reads CASSFRAYGPYEQYF. The CDR3 nucleotides are TGTGCCAGCAGCTTTCGGGCATATGGGCCCTACGAGCAGTACTTC.